There are a few counts of the clone carrying this TCR beta chain. No antigen is known for it. The entry originates in a study of cytomegalovirus exposure and HLA in healthy donors. Study-wide findings and caveats: In vitro checks showed that a few CMV-associated chains really do target CMV antigens. Subsequent analysis showed first-cohort TCR clusters tending to co-occur in 120 or so validation repertoires. Generally TCR sequences proved uncommon, though certain public TCRs appeared in numerous donors. 164 TCR beta chains were listed as cytomegalovirus-associated.

The protocol was immunoSEQ multiplex PCR, while the TCRdb copy is restricted to in-frame clones and leaves out a portion. The table has a few hundred thousand clones, approximately 80% seen once. V was trimmed by 0 bases and J by 5 bases, leaving 2 bases between them. The length of the CDR3 is 11 residues. CDR1 DFQATT and CDR2 SNEGSKA come from the germline V gene (reference sequence). The sequenced sample consisted of PBMCs. This chain connects TRBV20-1 to TRBJ2-1, with D uncertain. The clonotype originates from a woman aged 25 to 39 in good health and CMV-seropositive. CDR3 region: CSARENNEQFF. CDR3 nucleotide sequence: TGCAGTGCTAGAGAAAACAATGAGCAGTTCTTC.